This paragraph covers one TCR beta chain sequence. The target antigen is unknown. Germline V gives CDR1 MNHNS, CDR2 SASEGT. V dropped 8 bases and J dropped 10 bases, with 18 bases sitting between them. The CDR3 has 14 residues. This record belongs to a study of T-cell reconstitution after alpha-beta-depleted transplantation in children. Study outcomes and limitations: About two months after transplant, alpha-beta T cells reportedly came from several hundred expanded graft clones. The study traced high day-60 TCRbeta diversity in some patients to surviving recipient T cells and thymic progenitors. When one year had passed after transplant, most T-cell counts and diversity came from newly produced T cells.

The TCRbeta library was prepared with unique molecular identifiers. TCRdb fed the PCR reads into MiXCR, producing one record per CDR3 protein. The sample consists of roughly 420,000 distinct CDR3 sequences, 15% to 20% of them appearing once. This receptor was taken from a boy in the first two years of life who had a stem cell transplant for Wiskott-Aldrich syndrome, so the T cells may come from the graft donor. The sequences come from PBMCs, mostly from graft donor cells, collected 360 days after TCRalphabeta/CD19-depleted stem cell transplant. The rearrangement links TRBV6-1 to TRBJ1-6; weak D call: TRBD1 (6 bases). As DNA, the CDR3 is TGTGCCAGCTCATTTCGAGTAAGGGGGTCACCCCTCCACTTT. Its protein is CASSFRVRGSPLHF.